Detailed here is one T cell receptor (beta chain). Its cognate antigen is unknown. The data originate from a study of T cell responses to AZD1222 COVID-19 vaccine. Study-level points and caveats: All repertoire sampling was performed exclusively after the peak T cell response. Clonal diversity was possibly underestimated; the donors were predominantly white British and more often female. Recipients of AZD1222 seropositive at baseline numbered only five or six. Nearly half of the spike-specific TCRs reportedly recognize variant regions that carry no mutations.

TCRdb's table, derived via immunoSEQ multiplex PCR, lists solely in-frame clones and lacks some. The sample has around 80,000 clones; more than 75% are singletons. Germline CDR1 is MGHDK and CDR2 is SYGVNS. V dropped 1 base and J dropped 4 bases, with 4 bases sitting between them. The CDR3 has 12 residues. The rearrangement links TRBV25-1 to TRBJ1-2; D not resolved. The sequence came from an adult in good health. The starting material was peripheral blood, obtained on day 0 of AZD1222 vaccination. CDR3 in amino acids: CASSESLYGYTF. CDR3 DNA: TGTGCCAGCAGTGAATCTCTCTATGGCTACACCTTC.